The next 9 T cell receptor beta chains were all read from a single sample in a study of blood T cell repertoires in COVID-19. Using immunoSEQ multiplex PCR, the repertoire was profiled, and TCRdb retains in-frame clones only, with some absent. This table holds some 22,000 clones, 94% found once. Sequencing input: peripheral blood. Receptor source: a woman aged 45-65 years with active COVID-19.

The V call is TRBV5-1, the J call TRBJ2-3; the D gene is possibly TRBD1 (6 bases). From germline, CDR1 is SGHRS and CDR2 YFSETQ. V was cut by 1 base and J by 2 bases, with 11 bases left in between. The CDR3 length is 15 residues. The CDR3 spells CASSLRTEFTDTQYF. For the CDR3, the DNA is TGCGCCAGCAGCTTGCGGACAGAATTCACAGATACGCAGTATTTT.

The chain uses TRBV7-2 and TRBJ1-1, with 9 bases that match TRBD1. With 3 bases clipped from V and 11 bases from J, the junction kept 4 bases outside the gene matches. The CDR3 consists of 12 residues. Germline lookup yields CDR1 SGHTA and CDR2 FQGNSA. The CDR3 region has the DNA TGTGCCAGCAGCTTCTCCGGGACAGGGGCTTTCTTT. Translating gives CASSFSGTGAFF. Full variable domain (rest looked up from reference TRBV7-2 and TRBJ1-1): GAGVSQSPSNKVTEKGKDVELRCDPISGHTALYWYRQSLGQGLEFLIYFQGNSAPDKSGLPSDRFSAERTGGSVSTLTIQRTQQEDSAVYLCASSFSGTGAFFGQGTRLTVV.

The rearrangement uses TRBV5-6 and TRBJ2-7, with 10 bases aligning to TRBD2. Trimming took 2 bases from V and 4 from J; bases not matched to a gene: 3. The germline V gene has CDR1 SGHDT and CDR2 YYEEEE. The CDR3 loop spans 14 amino acids. The CDR3 loop is CASSLAGGQYEQYV. CDR3 coding DNA: TGTGCCAGCAGCTTAGCGGGGGGGCAATACGAGCAGTACGTC.

This clone showed up just once. The rearrangement joins TRBV2 to TRBJ2-7, with unresolved D. Trimming shortened V by 3 bases and J by 0 bases, and 6 bases separated the two germline ends. In germline, CDR1 is SNHLY, CDR2 FYNNEI. This CDR3 region has 13 residues. The CDR3 loop is CASSDRGSYEQYF. The CDR3 region has the DNA TGTGCCAGCAGTGACCGAGGCTCCTACGAGCAGTACTTC.

V and J are TRBV6-2 or TRBV6-3 and TRBJ2-7; D possibly corresponds to TRBD2 (6 bases). V was shortened by 0 bases and J by 9 bases, with 9 bases between the two germline ends. The CDR3 sequence is 12 residues long. Germline CDR1 MNHEY, CDR2 SVGEGT. The CDR3 bases are TGTGCCAGCAGTTACTCTGCGGGAAGGCAGTACGTC. It codes for CASSYSAGRQYV.

This chain links TRBV6-6 with TRBJ1-1; 8 bases align to TRBD1. CDR1 is MNHNY and CDR2 is SVGAGI in the germline V gene (reference sequence). The CDR3 is 16 amino acids. The V and J ends lost 2 bases and 5 bases, in that order; junction bases with no gene match: 10. The CDR3 nucleotides read TGTGCCAGCAGTTACCCAATGACAGGGGTAGAGACTGAAGCTTTCTTT. Protein product: CASSYPMTGVETEAFF.

The rearrangement uses TRBV7-2 and TRBJ2-2, with 8 nucleotides matching TRBD2. V lost 2 bases to trimming and J lost 7 bases; unmatched junction nucleotides: 6. Germline V gene sequence: CDR1 SGHTA, CDR2 FQGNSA. CDR3 length equals 15 residues. The CDR3 region is CASSLRAGVHGELFF. In DNA, the CDR3 is TGTGCCAGCAGCTTACGAGCGGGAGTACACGGGGAGCTGTTTTTT.

Here the CDR3 DNA reads TGTGCCATCAGTGCGCGGGTGGGGACAGGGGACACAGATACGCAGTATTTT. It is translated as CAISARVGTGDTDTQYF. The chain links TRBV10-3 to TRBJ2-3, with 10 bases that match TRBD1. The V gene's germline CDR1 is ENHRY and CDR2 SYGVKD. The CDR3 spans 17 residues. With V trimmed by 4 bases and J by 2 bases, 9 bases remained unmatched.

The chain carries TRBV6-5 and TRBJ2-7; no clear D. V lost 0 bases and J lost 5, with 11 bases in between. The CDR3 is made up of 14 amino acids. In germline, CDR1 is MNHEY, CDR2 SVGAGI. The CDR3 region has the DNA TGTGCCAGCAGTTACTCGATGAGGTCCCACGAGCAGTACGTC. Its translation: CASSYSMRSHEQYV.